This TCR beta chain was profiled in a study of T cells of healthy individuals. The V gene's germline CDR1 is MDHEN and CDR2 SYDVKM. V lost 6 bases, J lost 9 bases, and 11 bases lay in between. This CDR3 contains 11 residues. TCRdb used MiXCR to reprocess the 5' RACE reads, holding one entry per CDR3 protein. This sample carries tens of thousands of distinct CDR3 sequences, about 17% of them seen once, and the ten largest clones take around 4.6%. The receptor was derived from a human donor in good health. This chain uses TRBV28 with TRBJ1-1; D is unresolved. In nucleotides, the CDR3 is TGTGCCAGCAGGTCCCCAAACCAAGCTTTCTTT. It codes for CASRSPNQAFF.